This TCR beta chain was recorded in a study of blood T cell repertoires in COVID-19. At the level of the study: Italy, Spain and the United States were the sources of the convalescent and acute COVID-19 samples. T cells, B-cell-depleted T cells, or PBMCs supplied cDNA or gDNA.

The data were produced by immunoSEQ multiplex PCR, yet TCRdb's version contains in-frame clones alone and is incomplete. Of approximately 250,000 clones listed, about 81% were seen once; the top ten hold approximately 4%. V was clipped by 0 bases and J by 6 bases, with 10 bases between them. This CDR3 comprises 13 residues. Germline V gives CDR1 SGHKS, CDR2 YYEKEE (reference sequence). The J gene is TRBJ2-7, the V gene TRBV5-5; tentatively, D is TRBD2 (6 bases). This clonotype was sampled from a man aged 30 to 39 with acute COVID-19. The sequenced sample was PBMCs or T cells enriched from blood (not recorded which). The CDR3 protein is CASSLGGGTEQYV. CDR3 nucleotides: TGTGCCAGCAGCTTGGGCGGAGGGACCGAGCAGTACGTC.